This passage covers 15 T cell receptor beta chains from one sample sequenced in a study of chemoradiotherapy in HPV16-positive cancers. Here immunoSEQ multiplex PCR was the method, and the copy in TCRdb shows in-frame clones only, minus some. The table has some 4,900 clones, over 70% seen once; the top ten hold 14%. The specimen was tumor tissue, collected from a patient who underwent chemoradiotherapy. Receptors originate from a human donor with HPV-associated anogenital cancer.

This clone was seen once. This sequence joins TRBV19 and TRBJ1-6, with D perhaps matching TRBD1 (5 bases). Trimming cost V 7 bases and J 0 bases, with 7 bases left between them. There are 14 residues in the CDR3. Germline CDR1 reads LNHDA; CDR2 reads SQIVND (reference sequence). This chain's CDR3 is CASMGVSYNSPLHF. DNA for the CDR3: TGTGCCAGTATGGGGGTCTCCTATAATTCACCCCTCCACTTT.

J is TRBJ2-6 and V is TRBV30, with D possibly TRBD1 on 6 matching bases. There are 16 residues in the CDR3. V lost 3 bases to trimming and J lost 0 bases, with 12 bases between them. The germline V gene has CDR1 GTSNPN and CDR2 SVGIG (reference sequence). This CDR3 is CAWSRAGDSGANVLTF. The CDR3 DNA sequence: TGTGCCTGGAGCAGGGCAGGGGACTCTGGGGCCAACGTCCTGACTTTC.

This clone was seen a single time. The rearrangement joins TRBV4-2 to TRBJ1-2; possible D gene TRBD1, 5 bases. CDR1 and CDR2 (germline): LGHNA, YNFKEQ. CDR3 length: 16 amino acids. Trimming stripped 0 bases from V and 4 bases from J, with 15 bases between. The chain's CDR3 is CASSQDLGAQIYGYTF. CDR3 nucleotides: TGTGCCAGCAGCCAAGACCTTGGGGCACAGATCTATGGCTACACCTTC.

The chain links TRBV6-6 to TRBJ2-5; D remains unclear. CDR1 and CDR2 (germline): MNHNY, SVGAGI (reference sequence). The CDR3 sequence is 11 residues long. Trimming shortened V by 5 bases and J by 2 bases, and 3 bases separated the two germline ends. Here the CDR3 DNA reads TGTGCCAGCAGTCCGCAAGAGACCCAGTACTTC. Encoded protein: CASSPQETQYF.

The gene calls are TRBV5-1 and TRBJ2-3; D possibly corresponds to TRBD2 (5 bases). From germline, CDR1 is SGHRS and CDR2 YFSETQ. This CDR3 is built from 14 residues. The V and J ends lost 0 bases and 4 bases respectively, with 9 bases between them. The CDR3 region has the DNA TGCGCCAGCAGCTTGGGGAGGCCCCCAGATACGCAGTATTTT. It is translated as CASSLGRPPDTQYF.

V and J are TRBV6-1 and TRBJ1-5; D is unclear. The CDR3 consists of 12 residues. Trimming shortened V by 6 bases and J by 3 bases, and 6 bases separated the two germline ends. Germline CDR1 is MNHNS and CDR2 is SASEGT. Here the CDR3 reads CASRRVNQPQHF. The CDR3 DNA is TGTGCCAGCAGACGGGTCAATCAGCCCCAGCATTTT.

This clone has a handful of counts. The rearrangement joins TRBV9 to TRBJ2-3, with D possibly matching TRBD2 (6 bases). This CDR3 region has 16 residues. The V end lost 3 bases, the J end lost 0 bases, and 14 bases lay between the germline ends. CDR1 SGDLS and CDR2 YYNGEE come from the germline V gene. The CDR3 loop is CASSARVGGSTDTQYF. The DNA of the CDR3 is TGTGCCAGCAGCGCCCGTGTGGGGGGTAGCACAGATACGCAGTATTTT.

The V gene is TRBV10-2, the J gene TRBJ1-2, with a weak D call TRBD1 (6 bases). V was cut by 9 bases and J by 2 bases, with 16 bases left in between. Germline-derived CDR1 and CDR2 are WSHSY and SAAADI. There are 14 residues in the CDR3. The CDR3 DNA reads as TGCGCCAGTCGACTCGACGGGGGCAACTATGGCTACACCTTC. Amino acid sequence: CASRLDGGNYGYTF.

The chain recombines TRBV2 with TRBJ2-1; a possible D gene is TRBD1 (5 bases). Germline V CDR1 and CDR2: SNHLY, FYNNEI. This CDR3 spans 12 amino acids. V lost 2 bases, J lost 9 bases, and 8 bases lay in between. The CDR3 spells CASSENQGEQFF. CDR3 DNA sequence: TGTGCCAGCAGTGAAAATCAGGGTGAGCAGTTCTTC.

The table lists this clone with a count of one. The junction departs from the called germline gene at one end, perhaps through a read error. The chain has TRBV2 and TRBJ2-7, with TRBD2 matching over 9 bases. Per the germline V gene, CDR1 is SNHLY and CDR2 is FYNNEI. The CDR3 extends over 11 amino acids. CDR3 nucleotides: TGTGCCAGCAGTCTACTAGCGGGCTCTCTCTTC. Its protein product is CASSLLAGSLF.

J is TRBJ2-7 and V is TRBV6-6, with TRBD1 identical over 9 bases. The V segment lost 6 bases and the J segment 7 bases; nucleotides outside the gene matches: 10. CDR1 MNHNY and CDR2 SVGAGI come from the germline V gene (reference sequence). The CDR3 loop spans 14 amino acids. This chain's CDR3 is CASSERGQGSEQYF. The CDR3 DNA reads TGTGCCAGCAGCGAAAGGGGACAGGGTAGTGAGCAGTACTTC.

This chain links TRBV6-4 with TRBJ1-5, with 10 bases identical to TRBD1. Trimming took 5 bases from V and 5 from J; bases not matched to a gene: 9. Germline V gene lookup returns CDR1 MRHNA and CDR2 SNTAGT. This CDR3 has 16 residues. CDR3 DNA: TGTGCCAGCAGTAAACCGGGACAGGGGAAAGATCAGCCCCAGCATTTT. This encodes CASSKPGQGKDQPQHF.

This clone was seen a few times. The CDR3 DNA sequence: TGTGCCAGCAGTGAACAGGGTGCAGATACGCAGTATTTT. This translates into CASSEQGADTQYF. This sequence joins TRBV2 and TRBJ2-3; perhaps TRBD1 as D (5 bases). Germline V gives CDR1 SNHLY, CDR2 FYNNEI. CDR3 length: 13 amino acids. The V and J ends lost 2 bases and 4 bases respectively, with 7 bases between them.

The chain recombines TRBV7-3 with TRBJ2-1; TRBD2 is a possible D gene (5 bases). Per the germline V gene, CDR1 is SGHTA and CDR2 is FQGTGA. This CDR3 is 15 amino acids long. V lost 5 bases, J lost 5 bases, and 16 bases lay in between. The CDR3 DNA follows: TGTGCCAGCAGCCCACGGGGATCCTTTCACAATGAGCAGTTCTTC. Amino acids: CASSPRGSFHNEQFF.

This clone has just a few counts. The rearrangement joins TRBV5-8 to TRBJ2-3; 10 bases fit TRBD2. V shed 4 bases, J shed 5 bases, and the junction held 7 bases outside the gene matches. The germline gives CDR1 SGHTS, CDR2 YDEGEE. The CDR3 sequence is 15 residues long. CDR3 bases: TGTGCCAGCAGCACTCTAGCGGGGGCTGGAGATACGCAGTATTTT. Its protein product is CASSTLAGAGDTQYF.